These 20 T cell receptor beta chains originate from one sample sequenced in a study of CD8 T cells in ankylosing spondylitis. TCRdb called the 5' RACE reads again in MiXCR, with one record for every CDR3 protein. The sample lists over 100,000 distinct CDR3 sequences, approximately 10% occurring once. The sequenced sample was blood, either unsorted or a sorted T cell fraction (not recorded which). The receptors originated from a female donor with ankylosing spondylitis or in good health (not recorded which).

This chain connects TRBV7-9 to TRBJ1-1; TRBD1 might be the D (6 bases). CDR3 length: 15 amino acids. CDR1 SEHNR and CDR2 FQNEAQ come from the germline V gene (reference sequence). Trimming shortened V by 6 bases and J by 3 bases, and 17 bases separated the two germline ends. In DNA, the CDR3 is TGTGCCAGCAGGCCTAGGAACAGGGTGGACACTGAAGCTTTCTTT. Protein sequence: CASRPRNRVDTEAFF. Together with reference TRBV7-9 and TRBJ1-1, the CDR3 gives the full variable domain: DTGVSQNPRHKITKRGQNVTFRCDPISEHNRLYWYRQTLGQGPEFLTYFQNEAQLEKSRLLSDRFSAERPKGSFSTLEIQRTEQGDSAMYLCASRPRNRVDTEAFFGQGTRLTVV.

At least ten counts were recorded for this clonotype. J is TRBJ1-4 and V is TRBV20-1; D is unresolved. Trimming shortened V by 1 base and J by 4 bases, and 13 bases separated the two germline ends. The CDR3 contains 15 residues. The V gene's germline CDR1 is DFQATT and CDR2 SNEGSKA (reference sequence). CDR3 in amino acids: CSARASRARNEKLFF. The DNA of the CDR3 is TGCAGTGCTAGAGCCTCCCGGGCCCGTAATGAAAAACTGTTTTTT.

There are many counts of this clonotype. The CDR3 spells CASSFVASGQETQYF. CDR3 bases: TGTGCCAGCAGTTTTGTGGCTAGCGGACAAGAGACCCAGTACTTC. The chain has TRBV27 and TRBJ2-5; 7 bases are shared with TRBD2. CDR3 length: 15 amino acids. With 3 bases clipped from V and 2 bases from J, the junction kept 6 bases outside the gene matches. Germline lookup yields CDR1 MNHEY and CDR2 SMNVEV (reference sequence).

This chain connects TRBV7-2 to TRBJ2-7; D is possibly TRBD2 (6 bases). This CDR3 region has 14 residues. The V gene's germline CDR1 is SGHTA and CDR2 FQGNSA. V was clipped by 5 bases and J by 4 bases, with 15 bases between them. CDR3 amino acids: CASSGGYGTYEQYF. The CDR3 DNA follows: TGTGCCAGCAGCGGAGGGTATGGAACGTACGAGCAGTACTTC.

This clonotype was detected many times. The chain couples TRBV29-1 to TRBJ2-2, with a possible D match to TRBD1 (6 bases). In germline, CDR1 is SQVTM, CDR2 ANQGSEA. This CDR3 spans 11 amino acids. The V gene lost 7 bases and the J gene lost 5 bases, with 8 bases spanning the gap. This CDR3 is CSAQGTGELFF. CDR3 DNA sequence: TGCAGCGCCCAGGGGACCGGGGAGCTGTTTTTT.

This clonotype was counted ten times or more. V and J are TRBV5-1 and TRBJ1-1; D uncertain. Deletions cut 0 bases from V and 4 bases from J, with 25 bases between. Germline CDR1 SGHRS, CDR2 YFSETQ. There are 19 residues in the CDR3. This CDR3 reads CASSLAARGLQKVGTEAFF. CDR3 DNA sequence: TGCGCCAGCAGCTTGGCGGCTAGAGGACTCCAAAAGGTCGGCACTGAAGCTTTCTTT. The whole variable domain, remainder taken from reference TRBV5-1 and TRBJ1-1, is KAGVTQTPRYLIKTRGQQVTLSCSPISGHRSVSWYQQTPGQGLQFLFEYFSETQRNKGNFPGRFSGRQFSNSRSEMNVSTLELGDSALYLCASSLAARGLQKVGTEAFFGQGTRLTVV.

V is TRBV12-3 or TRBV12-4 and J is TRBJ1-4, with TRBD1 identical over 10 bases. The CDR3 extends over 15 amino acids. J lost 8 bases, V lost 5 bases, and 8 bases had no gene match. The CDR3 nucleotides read TGTGCCAGCAGTCCGGGGACAGGGGCGGGGGAAAAACTGTTTTTT. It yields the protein CASSPGTGAGEKLFF.

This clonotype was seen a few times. The CDR3 sequence: CATSGDGGEEAFF. CDR3 nucleotides: TGTGCCACCAGTGGAGACGGGGGGGAGGAAGCTTTCTTT. The chain links TRBV24-1 to TRBJ1-1; weak D call: TRBD1 (5 bases). The CDR3 length is 13 residues. Germline CDR1 is KGHDR and CDR2 is SFDVKD. Deletions cut 5 bases from V and 8 bases from J, with 14 bases between.

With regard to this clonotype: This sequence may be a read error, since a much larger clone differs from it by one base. CDR3 region: CASSSHMDSPLHF. The CDR3, as DNA: TGTGCCAGCAGTTCACACATGGATTCACCCCTCCACTTT. This chain links TRBV12-3 or TRBV12-4 with TRBJ1-6; no definite D call. V was pared by 4 bases and J by 8 bases, with 9 bases between. CDR3 length equals 13 residues.

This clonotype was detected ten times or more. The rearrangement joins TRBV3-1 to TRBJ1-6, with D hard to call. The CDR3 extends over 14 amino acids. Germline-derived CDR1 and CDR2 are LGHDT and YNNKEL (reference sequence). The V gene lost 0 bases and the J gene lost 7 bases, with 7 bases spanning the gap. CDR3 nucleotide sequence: TGTGCCAGCAGCCAAGAGATAATCAATTCACCCCTCCACTTT. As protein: CASSQEIINSPLHF.

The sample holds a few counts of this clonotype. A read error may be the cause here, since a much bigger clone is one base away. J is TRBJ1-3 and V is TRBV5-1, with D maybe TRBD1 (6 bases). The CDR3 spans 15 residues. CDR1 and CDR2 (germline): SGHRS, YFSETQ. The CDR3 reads CASSLGPRGSYTMYF. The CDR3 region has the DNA TGCGCCAGCAGCTTGGGGCCAAGGGGGAGCTACACCATGTATTTT.

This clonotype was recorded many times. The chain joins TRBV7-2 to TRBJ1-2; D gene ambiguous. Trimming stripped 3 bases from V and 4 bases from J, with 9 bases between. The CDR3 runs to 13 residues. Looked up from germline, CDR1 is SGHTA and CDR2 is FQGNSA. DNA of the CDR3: TGTGCCAGCAGCTTCGTAGAGTTCTATGGCTACACCTTC. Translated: CASSFVEFYGYTF.

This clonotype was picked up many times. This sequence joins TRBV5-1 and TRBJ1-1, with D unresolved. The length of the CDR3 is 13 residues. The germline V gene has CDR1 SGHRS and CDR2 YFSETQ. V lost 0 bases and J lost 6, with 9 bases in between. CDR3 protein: CASSLADPAEAFF. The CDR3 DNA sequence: TGCGCCAGCAGCTTGGCGGACCCCGCTGAAGCTTTCTTT. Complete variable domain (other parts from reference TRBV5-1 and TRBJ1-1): KAGVTQTPRYLIKTRGQQVTLSCSPISGHRSVSWYQQTPGQGLQFLFEYFSETQRNKGNFPGRFSGRQFSNSRSEMNVSTLELGDSALYLCASSLADPAEAFFGQGTRLTVV.

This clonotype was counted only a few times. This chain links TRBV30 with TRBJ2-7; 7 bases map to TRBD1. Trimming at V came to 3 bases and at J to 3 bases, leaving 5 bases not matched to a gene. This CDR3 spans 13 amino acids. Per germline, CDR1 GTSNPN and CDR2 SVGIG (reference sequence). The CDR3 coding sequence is TGTGCCTGGAGCTATGGGACAGTCTACGAGCAGTACTTC. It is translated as CAWSYGTVYEQYF.

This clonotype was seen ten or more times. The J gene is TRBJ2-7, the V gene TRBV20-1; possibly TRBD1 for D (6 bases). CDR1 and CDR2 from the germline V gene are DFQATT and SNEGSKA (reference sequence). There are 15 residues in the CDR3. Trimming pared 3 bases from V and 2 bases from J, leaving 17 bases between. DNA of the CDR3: TGCAGTGCTAGGGACCCGGGACATCCTACCTACGAGCAGTACTTC. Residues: CSARDPGHPTYEQYF.

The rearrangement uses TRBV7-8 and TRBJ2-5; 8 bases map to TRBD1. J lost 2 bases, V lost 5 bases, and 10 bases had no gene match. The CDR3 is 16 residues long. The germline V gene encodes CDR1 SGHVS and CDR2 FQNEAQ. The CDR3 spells CASSILTGAQQETQYF. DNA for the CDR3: TGTGCCAGCAGCATACTGACAGGGGCTCAACAAGAGACCCAGTACTTC.

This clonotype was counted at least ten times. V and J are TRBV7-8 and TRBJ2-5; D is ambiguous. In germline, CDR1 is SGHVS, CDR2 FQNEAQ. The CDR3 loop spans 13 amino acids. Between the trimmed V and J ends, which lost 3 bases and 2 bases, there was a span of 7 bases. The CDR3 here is CASSFARQETQYF. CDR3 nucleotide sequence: TGTGCCAGCAGCTTCGCCCGGCAAGAGACCCAGTACTTC.

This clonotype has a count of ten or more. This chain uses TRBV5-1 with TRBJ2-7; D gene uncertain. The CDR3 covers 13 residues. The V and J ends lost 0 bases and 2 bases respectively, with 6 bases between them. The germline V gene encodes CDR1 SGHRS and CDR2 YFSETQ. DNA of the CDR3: TGCGCCAGCAGCTTGGGGACGACCTACGAGCAGTACTTC. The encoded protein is CASSLGTTYEQYF.

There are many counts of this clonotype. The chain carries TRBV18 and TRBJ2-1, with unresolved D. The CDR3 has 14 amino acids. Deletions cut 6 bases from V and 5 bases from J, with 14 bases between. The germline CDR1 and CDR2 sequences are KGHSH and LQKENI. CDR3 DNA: TGTGCCAGCTCCCGGAGTCGCGGCCACAATGAGCAGTTCTTC. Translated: CASSRSRGHNEQFF.

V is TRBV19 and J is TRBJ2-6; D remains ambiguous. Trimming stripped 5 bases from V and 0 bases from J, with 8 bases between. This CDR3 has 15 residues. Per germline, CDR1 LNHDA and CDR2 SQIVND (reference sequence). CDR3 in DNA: TGTGCCAGTAGTGTCAGTGACTCTGGGGCCAACGTCCTGACTTTC. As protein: CASSVSDSGANVLTF.